Listed here is a single T cell receptor (beta chain). This clone was observed a handful of times. Its antigen is not yet known. Within one base of it there is no much larger clone, and no base qualities were kept. The V end loses 3 bases and the J end loses 9 bases, and a stretch of 11 bases separates them. Based on the germline V gene, the CDR1 and CDR2 sequences are KGHSH and LQKENI. Inclusive of the bounding cysteine and phenylalanine, the CDR3 is 12 residues long. Only the CDR3 DNA stays, 36 bases, in frame from base 1. These data come from a study of persistence of HIV-infected CD4 T cells (dated by TCRdb to 2020 to 2021). Context from the whole study: Participants had been on suppressive ART for a median of roughly 8 years. Cross-participant TCR cluster analysis included roughly 8 participants for CMV and over five participants for Gag. CMV- and HIV-1 Gag-responding CD4+ T cells were isolated from ART-treated individuals so that antigen-driven clonal expansion of HIV-1-infected cells could be examined. Apart from two participants who underwent leukapheresis at a single time point, peripheral blood samples of up to about 180 mL were collected from participants at multiple time points. The clonality of all cells in each sorted population was measured by TCRbeta sequencing, and the clonality of infected cells was measured by proviral sequencing. Results and caveats for the whole study, not just this receptor: Few individuals were included in the study, and only a limited range of antigens was tested. Within the same sorted populations, how oligoclonal the TCRs were correlated with how oligoclonal the proviruses were. Antigen-responding cells were enriched for expanded CDR3beta sequences that were degenerate, which suggests that CD4+ responses to CMV and Gag underwent convergent selection. Significantly lower TCRbeta richness was observed in CMV- and Gag-responding cells than in anti-CD3/anti-CD28-responding cells, and higher oligoclonality was observed in CMV-responding cells than in CD3/CD28-stimulated and Gag-responding cells. Bulk TCR analyses could not be restricted to the rare CMV-responding cells that actually carried HIV-1 proviruses.

The treatment or condition label here, explained by the study, means: suppressive antiretroviral therapy. Cells were stimulated with lysates of CMV-infected fibroblasts at roughly 11 ug/mL. Responding CD4+ T cells were sorted on the basis of upregulation of both CD40 ligand and CD69. Participants were HIV-1-infected adults who started suppressive ART during chronic infection. Plasma HIV-1 RNA had been undetectable (below 50 copies/mL) in participants for at least 4 years. To be included, participants needed a CD4+ T cell count above 400 cells/uL and a positive CMV serology. Before stimulation, PBMCs were isolated using density centrifugation and then depleted of CD8+ T cells. For more than 15 hours, the CD8-depleted PBMCs were stimulated with anti-CD28/CD49d costimulation, a CD40-blocking antibody, and enfuvirtide to prevent new infections. Sorting was done on either a Beckman Coulter MoFlo Legacy or an XDP sorter, and propidium iodide was used to exclude dead cells. Genomic DNA was extracted using the QIAamp DNA Mini Kit for samples with more than one million cells and using the Quick-DNA Microprep Kit for all other samples.

The immunoSEQ hsTCRB assay version 4, run in survey mode, was used to sequence TCRbeta repertoires from genomic DNA. Genomic DNA was diluted to 9 to 10 ng/uL, and up to roughly 1 ug per sample was used for TCRbeta sequencing. The authors' analysis ran thus. Analysis of the TCRbeta data was done in ImmunoSeq Analyzer 3.0, and diversity was computed on productive nucleotide rearrangements. Using the Immunarch R package, lower-bound TCR diversity was estimated with the improved Chao index and clonality was estimated with the Gini coefficient. Different nucleotide rearrangements encoding the same CDR3beta amino acid sequence were counted as distinct clonotypes. Differential abundance analysis identified TCRbeta sequences significantly enriched in antigen-responding cells relative to anti-CD3/anti-CD28-activated cells. TCRs were clustered by predicted peptide-MHC specificity with GLIPH2, both within individual participants and across merged participant data sets. TCRdb took over this immuneACCESS table, retaining in-frame rearrangements with V and J assigned. Such tables are incomplete; in checked studies, under half of the missing clones stem from an unresolved V gene, and the remainder is unexplained. Clone size and the V and J calls come from that table; the DNA yielded D and trimming. A total of over 15,000 clones appear in this sample, about 65% of them only once. The top ten hold more than 7% of the sample.

The sequence derives from an adult woman with HIV who was CMV-seropositive. Rearrangement joined TRBV18 to TRBJ1-1, with the D segment identity uncertain. The material sequenced was CD4+ T cells sorted from PBMCs after approximately 19-hour stimulation, taken from a patient who received antiretroviral therapy. Read against the paper, the sample's cell subset or site label means: CD40L+CD69+ CD4 T cells responding to CMV lysate. The nucleotide sequence is given as TGTGCCAGCTCACCTGCGGGCAGCCAAGCTTTCTTT. This sequence encodes CASSPAGSQAFF. Beyond the CDR3, the reference TRBV18 and TRBJ1-1 genes provide the residues; the full variable domain reads: NAGVMQNPRHLVRRRGQEARLRCSPMKGHSHVYWYRQLPEEGLKFMVYLQKENIIDESGMPKERFSAEFPKEGPSILRIQQVVRGDSAAYFCASSPAGSQAFFGQGTRLTVV.